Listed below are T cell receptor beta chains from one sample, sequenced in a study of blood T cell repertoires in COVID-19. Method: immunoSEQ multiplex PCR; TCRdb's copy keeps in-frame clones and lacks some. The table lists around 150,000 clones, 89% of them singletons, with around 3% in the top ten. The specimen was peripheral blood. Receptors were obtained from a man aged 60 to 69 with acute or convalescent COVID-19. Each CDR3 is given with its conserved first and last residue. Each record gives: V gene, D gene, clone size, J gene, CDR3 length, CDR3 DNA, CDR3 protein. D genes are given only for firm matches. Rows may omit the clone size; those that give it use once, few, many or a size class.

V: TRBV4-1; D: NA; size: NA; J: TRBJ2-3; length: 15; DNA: TGCGCCAGCAGCCAGGGGGGTGCTAGCACAGATACGCAGTATTTT; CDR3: CASSQGGASTDTQYF
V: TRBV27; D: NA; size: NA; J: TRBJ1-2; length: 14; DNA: TGTGCCAGTAAAGAACGGGCGGGTTTATATGGCTACACCTTC; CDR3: CASKERAGLYGYTF
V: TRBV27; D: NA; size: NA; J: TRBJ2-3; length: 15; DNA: TGTGCCAGCAGTCGGCCCCTGGCGGGCACAGATACGCAGTATTTT; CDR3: CASSRPLAGTDTQYF
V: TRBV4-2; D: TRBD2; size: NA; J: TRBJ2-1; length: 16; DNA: TGTGCCAGCAGCCAAGATCTCCGGCTAGCGGGTTACGAGCAGTTCTTC; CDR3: CASSQDLRLAGYEQFF
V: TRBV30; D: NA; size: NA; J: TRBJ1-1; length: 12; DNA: TGTGCCTGGAGTAGACTGGAGGCTGAAGCTTTCTTT; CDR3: CAWSRLEAEAFF
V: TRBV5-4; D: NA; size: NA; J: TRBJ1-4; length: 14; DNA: TGTGCCAGCAGCTTGAGGACAGATAATGAAAAACTGTTTTTT; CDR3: CASSLRTDNEKLFF
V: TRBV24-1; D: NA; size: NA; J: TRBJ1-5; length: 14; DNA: TGTGCCACCAGTGCGCCCAGGGACAATCAGCCCCAGCATTTT; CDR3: CATSAPRDNQPQHF
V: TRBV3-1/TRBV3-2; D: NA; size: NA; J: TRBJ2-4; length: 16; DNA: TGTGCCAGCAGCCAAACCGCAGGGGTTGAGAAAAACATTCAGTACTTC; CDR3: CASSQTAGVEKNIQYF
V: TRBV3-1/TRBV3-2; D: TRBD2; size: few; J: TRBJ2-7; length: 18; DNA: TGTGCCAGCAGCCAAGATTGGCTAGCGGGGGGGCTCACCTACGAGCAGTACTTC; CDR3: CASSQDWLAGGLTYEQYF
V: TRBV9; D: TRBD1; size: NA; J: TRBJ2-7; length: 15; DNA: TGTGCCAGCAGCACGGGACAGGGGGGATTCGGCGAGCAGTACTTC; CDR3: CASSTGQGGFGEQYF
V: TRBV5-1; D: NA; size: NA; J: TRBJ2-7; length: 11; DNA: TGCGCCAGCAGAGACAGCACCGAGCAGTACTTC; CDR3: CASRDSTEQYF
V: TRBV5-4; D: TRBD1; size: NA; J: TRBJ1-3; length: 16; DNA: TGTGCCAGCAGCTTGGGGACAGGGAGCTCTGGAAACACCATATATTTT; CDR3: CASSLGTGSSGNTIYF
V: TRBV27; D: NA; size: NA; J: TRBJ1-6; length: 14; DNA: TGTGCCAGCAAACCAGGGATTAGTAGTTCACCCCTCCACTTT; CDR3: CASKPGISSSPLHF
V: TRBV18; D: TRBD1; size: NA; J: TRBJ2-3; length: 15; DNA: TGTGCCAGCTCACCAAACGGACAGGGGTCAGGTACGCAGTATTTT; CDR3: CASSPNGQGSGTQYF
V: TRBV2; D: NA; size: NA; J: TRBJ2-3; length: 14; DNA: TGTGCCAGCAGGACCCGGAGGGGTGCAGATACGCAGTATTTT; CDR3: CASRTRRGADTQYF
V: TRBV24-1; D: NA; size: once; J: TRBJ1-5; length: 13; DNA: TGTGCCACCAGTGACAGGAGCAATCAGCCCCAGCATTTT; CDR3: CATSDRSNQPQHF
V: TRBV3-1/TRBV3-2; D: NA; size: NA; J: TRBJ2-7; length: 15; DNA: TGTGCCAGCAGCCTCGGGCCGGGAAAAGGTTACGAGCAGTACTTC; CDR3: CASSLGPGKGYEQYF
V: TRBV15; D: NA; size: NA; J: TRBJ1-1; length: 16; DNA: TGTGCCACCAGCAGAGATTTGCAGGCCTCTTACACTGAAGCTTTCTTT; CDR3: CATSRDLQASYTEAFF
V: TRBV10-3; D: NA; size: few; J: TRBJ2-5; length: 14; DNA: TGTGCCATCATGGCTAGCCTCCAAGGAGAGACCCAGTACTTC; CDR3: CAIMASLQGETQYF
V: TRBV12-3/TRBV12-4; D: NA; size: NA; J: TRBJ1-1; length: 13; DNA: TGTGCCAGCAACCTCCAGGGTAATACTGAAGCTTTCTTT; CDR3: CASNLQGNTEAFF
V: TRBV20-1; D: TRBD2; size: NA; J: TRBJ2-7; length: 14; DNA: TGCAGTGCTAGTCGGCCTAGCGGGGGCGGGGAGCAGTACTTC; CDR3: CSASRPSGGGEQYF
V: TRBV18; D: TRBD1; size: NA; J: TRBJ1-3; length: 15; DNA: TGTGCCAGCTCACTTCAACAGGGGGCTGGAAACACCATATATTTT; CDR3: CASSLQQGAGNTIYF
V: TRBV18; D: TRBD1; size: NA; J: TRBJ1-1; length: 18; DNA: TGTGCCAGCTCACCACCGGGGGGACAGGGGAGAGGTTTGACTGAAGCTTTCTTT; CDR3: CASSPPGGQGRGLTEAFF
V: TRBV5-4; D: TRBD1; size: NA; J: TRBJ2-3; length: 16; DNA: TGTGCCAGCAGCTTGGTGGGACAGGGGACCACAGATACGCAGTATTTT; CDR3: CASSLVGQGTTDTQYF
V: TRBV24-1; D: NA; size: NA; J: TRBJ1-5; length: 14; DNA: TGTGCCACCAGTGATCCCAGGGGCAATCAGCCCCAGCATTTT; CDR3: CATSDPRGNQPQHF
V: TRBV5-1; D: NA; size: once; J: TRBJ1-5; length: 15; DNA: TGCGCCAGCAGCTTGGGCCAGGGCTTGTATCAGCCCCAGCATTTT; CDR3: CASSLGQGLYQPQHF
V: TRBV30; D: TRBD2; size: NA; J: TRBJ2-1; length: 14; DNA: TGTGCCTGGGCGGGGGTAGCGGGATACAATGAGCAGTTCTTC; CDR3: CAWAGVAGYNEQFF
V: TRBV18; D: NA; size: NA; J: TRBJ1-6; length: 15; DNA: TGTGCCAGCTCACCATGGGCTGGGTGGAATTCACCCCTCCACTTT; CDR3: CASSPWAGWNSPLHF
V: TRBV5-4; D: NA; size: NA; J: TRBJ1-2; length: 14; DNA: TGTGCCAGCAGCTCCCTGGAGGCTAACTATGGCTACACCTTC; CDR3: CASSSLEANYGYTF
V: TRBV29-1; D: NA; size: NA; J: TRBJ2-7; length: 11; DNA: TGCAGTGTGGCCGTGTCCTACGAGCAGTACTTC; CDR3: CSVAVSYEQYF
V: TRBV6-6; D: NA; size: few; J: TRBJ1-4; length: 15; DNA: TGTGCCAGCGGCTTACGAAGGAGGAGTAATGAAAAACTGTTTTTT; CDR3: CASGLRRRSNEKLFF
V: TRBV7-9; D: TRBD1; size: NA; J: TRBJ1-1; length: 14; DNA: TGTGCCAGCAGCTTACCTGGACAGGGGGCATCAGCTTTCTTT; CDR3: CASSLPGQGASAFF
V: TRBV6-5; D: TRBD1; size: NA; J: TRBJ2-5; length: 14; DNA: TGTGCCAGCAACATAGGGGGCTGGGCAGAGACCCAGTACTTC; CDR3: CASNIGGWAETQYF
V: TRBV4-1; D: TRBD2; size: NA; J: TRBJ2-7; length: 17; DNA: TGCGCCAGCAGCCAAGATTTTGCGGCTAGCGGGGGGGACGAGCAGTACTTC; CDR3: CASSQDFAASGGDEQYF
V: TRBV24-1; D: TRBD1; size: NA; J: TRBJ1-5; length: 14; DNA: TGTGCCACCAGTGATTACAGGGGCCCTCCGCCCCAGCATTTT; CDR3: CATSDYRGPPPQHF
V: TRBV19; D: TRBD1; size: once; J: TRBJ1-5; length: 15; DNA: TGTGCCAGTAGTGCCCTGACAGGGGTGGGTCAGCCCCAGCATTTT; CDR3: CASSALTGVGQPQHF
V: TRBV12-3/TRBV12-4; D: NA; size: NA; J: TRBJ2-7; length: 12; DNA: TGTGCCAGCAGCGAACTGCCCCTAGATCCCGACTTC; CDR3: CASSELPLDPDF
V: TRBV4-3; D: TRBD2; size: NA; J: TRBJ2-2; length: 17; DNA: TGCGCCAGCAGCCAGTTGACTAGCGGGGGGACAACCGGGGAGCTGTTTTTT; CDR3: CASSQLTSGGTTGELFF
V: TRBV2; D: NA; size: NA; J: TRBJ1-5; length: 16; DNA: TGTGCCAGCAGTCAGGAGGCCTCGGTTATCAATCAGCCCCAGCATTTT; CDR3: CASSQEASVINQPQHF
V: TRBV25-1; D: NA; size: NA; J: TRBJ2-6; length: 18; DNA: TGTGCCAGCAGCCACTACTCCGACGATCTCTCTGGGGCCAACGTCCTGACTTTC; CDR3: CASSHYSDDLSGANVLTF